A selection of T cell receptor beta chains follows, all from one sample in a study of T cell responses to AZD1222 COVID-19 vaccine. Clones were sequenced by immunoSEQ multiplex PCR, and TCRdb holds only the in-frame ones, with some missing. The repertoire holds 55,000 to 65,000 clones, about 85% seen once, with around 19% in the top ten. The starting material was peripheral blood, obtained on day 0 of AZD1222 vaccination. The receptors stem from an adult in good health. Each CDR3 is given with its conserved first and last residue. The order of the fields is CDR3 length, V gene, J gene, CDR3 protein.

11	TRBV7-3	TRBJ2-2	CASRGTGELFF
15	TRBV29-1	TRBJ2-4	CSVIGLAGLKNIQYF
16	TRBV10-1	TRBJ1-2	CASSDGRGSPVYGYTF
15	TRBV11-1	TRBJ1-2	CASSLTPSSWNGYTF
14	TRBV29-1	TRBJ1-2	CSVEGFPPNYGYTF
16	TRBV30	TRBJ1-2	CAWSMIGWPLTDGYTF
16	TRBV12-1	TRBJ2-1	CASSSTSGGTYNEQFF
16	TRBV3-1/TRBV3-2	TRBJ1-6	CASTLDRGQRNSPLHF
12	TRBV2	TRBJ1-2	CARRVVTGGYTF
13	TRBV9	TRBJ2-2	CASSPSITGELFF
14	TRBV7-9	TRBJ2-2	CASSLTRNTGELFF
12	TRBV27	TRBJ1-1	CASRRSNTEAFF
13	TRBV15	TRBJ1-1	CATSSKAWPEAFF
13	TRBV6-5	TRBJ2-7	CASSYSQAYEQYF
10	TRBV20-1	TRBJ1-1	CSALDRKAFF
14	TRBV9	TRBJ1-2	CASSVAAQGGGYTF
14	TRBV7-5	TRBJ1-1	CARSARLSFTEAFF
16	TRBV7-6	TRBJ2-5	CASSLAGGGAQETQYF
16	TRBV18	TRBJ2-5	CASSRQAKVEVETQYF
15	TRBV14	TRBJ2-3	CASRRSRDITDTQYF
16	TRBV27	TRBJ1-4	CASRPRHVLPNEKLFF
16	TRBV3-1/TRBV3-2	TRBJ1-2	CASSLPGGQTNYGYTF
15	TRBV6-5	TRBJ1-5	CASKSSQGSNQPQHF
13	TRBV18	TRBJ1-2	CASSPQAYYGYTF
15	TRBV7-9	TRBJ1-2	CASSDTGAANYGYTF
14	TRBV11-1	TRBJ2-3	CASSLQPRADTQYF
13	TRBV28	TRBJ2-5	CASSFLADETQYF
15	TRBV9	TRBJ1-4	CASSVGAGGNEKLFF
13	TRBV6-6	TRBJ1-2	CASSQTGEGGYTF